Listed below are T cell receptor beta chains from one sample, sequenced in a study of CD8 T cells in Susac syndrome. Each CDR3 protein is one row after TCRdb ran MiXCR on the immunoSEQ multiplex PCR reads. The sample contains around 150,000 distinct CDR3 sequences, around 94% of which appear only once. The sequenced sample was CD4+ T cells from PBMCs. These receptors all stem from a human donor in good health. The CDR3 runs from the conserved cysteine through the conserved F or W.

CDR3aa: CSVGQGSTNEKLFF
j_gene: TRBJ1-4
v_gene: TRBV29-1
len: 14

CDR3aa: CASSVERQGDYGYTF
j_gene: TRBJ1-2
v_gene: TRBV9
len: 15

CDR3aa: CSVEDRHPTPEQYF
j_gene: TRBJ2-7
v_gene: TRBV29-1
len: 14

CDR3aa: CASSLDPLNHEQFF
j_gene: TRBJ2-1
v_gene: TRBV7-2
len: 14

CDR3aa: CASSNSDSSEQYF
j_gene: TRBJ2-7
v_gene: TRBV18
len: 13

CDR3aa: CATSHSKRGGRDTQYF
j_gene: TRBJ2-3
v_gene: TRBV15
len: 16

CDR3aa: CSARDKGYSNQPQHF
j_gene: TRBJ1-5
v_gene: TRBV20-1
len: 15

CDR3aa: CAWNRRGGNQPQHF
j_gene: TRBJ1-5
v_gene: TRBV30
len: 14

CDR3aa: CSVEVFSLGYTF
j_gene: TRBJ1-2
v_gene: TRBV29-1
len: 12

CDR3aa: CSGTVDGWYQETQYF
j_gene: TRBJ2-5
v_gene: TRBV29-1
len: 15

CDR3aa: CSASDRGPNYGYTF
j_gene: TRBJ1-2
v_gene: TRBV20-1
len: 14

CDR3aa: CASSETGARLRNSPLHF
j_gene: TRBJ1-6
v_gene: TRBV19
len: 17

CDR3aa: CSAQTPVTTGGGGYGYTF
j_gene: TRBJ1-2
v_gene: TRBV29-1
len: 18

CDR3aa: CASGGGDTQYF
j_gene: TRBJ2-3
v_gene: TRBV19
len: 11

CDR3aa: CASSLLGTANTGELFF
j_gene: TRBJ2-2
v_gene: TRBV5-6
len: 16

CDR3aa: CASSPGQGREQYF
j_gene: TRBJ2-7
v_gene: TRBV7-2
len: 13

CDR3aa: CASFGRNYGYTF
j_gene: TRBJ1-2
v_gene: TRBV3-1
len: 12

CDR3aa: CAWSKARDRVSTF
j_gene: TRBJ1-2
v_gene: TRBV30
len: 13

CDR3aa: CASSLTDGGPFNYGYTF
j_gene: TRBJ1-2
v_gene: TRBV5-6
len: 17

CDR3aa: CASSLSNYAGELFF
j_gene: TRBJ2-2
v_gene: TRBV5-1
len: 14

CDR3aa: CASRVIQGTTDTQYF
j_gene: TRBJ2-3
v_gene: TRBV23-1
len: 15

CDR3aa: CSAGGQGFYGYTF
j_gene: TRBJ1-2
v_gene: TRBV29-1
len: 13

CDR3aa: CASSVEDNSPLHF
j_gene: TRBJ1-6
v_gene: TRBV9
len: 13

CDR3aa: CASSADRGPGYTF
j_gene: TRBJ1-2
v_gene: TRBV18
len: 13

CDR3aa: CASSLSLGQQETQYF
j_gene: TRBJ2-5
v_gene: TRBV5-4
len: 15

CDR3aa: CASSQELQNYEQYF
j_gene: TRBJ2-7
v_gene: TRBV4-3
len: 14

CDR3aa: CASSLSFDRGNSPLHF
j_gene: TRBJ1-6
v_gene: TRBV7-8
len: 16

CDR3aa: CSVLIGTSGENTGELFF
j_gene: TRBJ2-2
v_gene: TRBV29-1
len: 17

CDR3aa: CASSLAVTGPYGYTF
j_gene: TRBJ1-2
v_gene: TRBV12-3/TRBV12-4
len: 15

CDR3aa: CASSVAGGPVRF
j_gene: TRBJ2-5
v_gene: TRBV2
len: 12

CDR3aa: CSAQSTLGALYTEAFF
j_gene: TRBJ1-1
v_gene: TRBV20-1
len: 16

CDR3aa: CASSVEPSATEAFF
j_gene: TRBJ1-1
v_gene: TRBV9
len: 14

CDR3aa: CASSQGMSGNTIYF
j_gene: TRBJ1-3
v_gene: TRBV7-2
len: 14

CDR3aa: CSASAGVNYGYTF
j_gene: TRBJ1-2
v_gene: TRBV20-1
len: 13

CDR3aa: CSVGESGTGYEQYF
j_gene: TRBJ2-7
v_gene: TRBV29-1
len: 14

CDR3aa: CASSLDYEQFF
j_gene: TRBJ2-1
v_gene: TRBV18
len: 11

CDR3aa: CASGLKQGTDTQYF
j_gene: TRBJ2-3
v_gene: TRBV7-2
len: 14

CDR3aa: CATSPREEGLYSNQPQHF
j_gene: TRBJ1-5
v_gene: TRBV24-1
len: 18

CDR3aa: CASSQGTTLHF
j_gene: TRBJ1-6
v_gene: TRBV3-1
len: 11

CDR3aa: CSAPPSSGREQFF
j_gene: TRBJ2-1
v_gene: TRBV20-1
len: 13

CDR3aa: CASSYDRGSYEQYF
j_gene: TRBJ2-7
v_gene: TRBV6-5
len: 14

CDR3aa: CASSSRGDNSPLHF
j_gene: TRBJ1-6
v_gene: TRBV12-3/TRBV12-4
len: 14

CDR3aa: CAWSVYGEKLFF
j_gene: TRBJ1-4
v_gene: TRBV30
len: 12

CDR3aa: CASTLQGNGYTF
j_gene: TRBJ1-2
v_gene: TRBV12-3/TRBV12-4
len: 12

CDR3aa: CASSLTRFNEQFF
j_gene: TRBJ2-1
v_gene: TRBV7-2
len: 13

CDR3aa: CSARSGQTTDTQYF
j_gene: TRBJ2-3
v_gene: TRBV29-1
len: 14

CDR3aa: CATSRSLSVGAGETQYF
j_gene: TRBJ2-5
v_gene: TRBV15
len: 17

CDR3aa: CASSLQGTNSPLHF
j_gene: TRBJ1-6
v_gene: TRBV7-2
len: 14

CDR3aa: CASSYPGTLNSPLHF
j_gene: TRBJ1-6
v_gene: TRBV6-2/TRBV6-3
len: 15

CDR3aa: CASSLGGTQYF
j_gene: TRBJ2-5
v_gene: TRBV7-2
len: 11

CDR3aa: CASSPGLAVYEQYF
j_gene: TRBJ2-7
v_gene: TRBV7-2
len: 14

CDR3aa: CAWGPGVSYNEQFF
j_gene: TRBJ2-1
v_gene: TRBV30
len: 14

CDR3aa: CASRPSSYNSPLHF
j_gene: TRBJ1-6
v_gene: TRBV7-2
len: 14

CDR3aa: CASSVPGGPSYNEQFF
j_gene: TRBJ2-1
v_gene: TRBV12-3/TRBV12-4
len: 16

CDR3aa: CASSLGLAGYIQYF
j_gene: TRBJ2-4
v_gene: TRBV5-6
len: 14

CDR3aa: CASRRTGGMNTEAFF
j_gene: TRBJ1-1
v_gene: TRBV19
len: 15

CDR3aa: CASSQSFAENTGELFF
j_gene: TRBJ2-2
v_gene: TRBV23-1
len: 16

CDR3aa: CASSLEGIGSTGELFF
j_gene: TRBJ2-2
v_gene: TRBV5-1
len: 16

CDR3aa: CSATLTGRVTEAFF
j_gene: TRBJ1-1
v_gene: TRBV20-1
len: 14